This TCR beta chain was identified in a study of blood T cell repertoires in COVID-19. About the research overall: Sites across the United States, Italy and Spain contributed samples from acute and convalescent COVID-19. The analysed material was cDNA or gDNA that came from T cells, B-cell-depleted T cells, or PBMCs.

The V and J ends lost 1 base and 2 bases, in that order; junction bases with no gene match: 16. The V gene's germline CDR1 is SGHRS and CDR2 YFSETQ. The CDR3 covers 20 residues. Authors' methods: Amplified reference gene primers provided the basis for estimating nucleated cell counts. Produced via immunoSEQ multiplex PCR; TCRdb's table is partial and in-frame only. The DNA was the basis for D and trimming; V, J and clone size are from that table. The table records over 50,000 clones, around 90% of them present only once. The source is a man in his fifties or sixties with active COVID-19. Source material: peripheral blood. The chain combines TRBV5-1 with TRBJ2-1; 9 bases are a match to TRBD1. The CDR3 sequence is CASSLLAYRGQGGPYNEQFF. The CDR3 DNA is TGCGCCAGCAGCTTGTTGGCCTACAGGGGGCAGGGCGGGCCCTACAATGAGCAGTTCTTC.